The subject of this entry is one T cell receptor (beta chain). Researchers ran the PCR with 60 Vbeta and 13 Jbeta primers. Sequenced by immunoSEQ multiplex PCR; TCRdb stores in-frame clones only, minus some. The top ten clones hold approximately 1.5% of a sample with roughly 200,000 clones, under 9.5% of them seen once. This record belongs to a study of cytomegalovirus exposure and HLA in healthy donors. V dropped 3 bases and J dropped 7 bases, with 13 bases sitting between them. CDR1 ENHRY and CDR2 SYGVKD come from the germline V gene. CDR3 length: 14 residues. The source material was PBMCs. This rearrangement joins TRBV10-3 to TRBJ1-5; D possibly corresponds to TRBD1 (5 bases). This receptor was taken from a woman aged 30 to 39 in good health and CMV-seropositive. CDR3 sequence reads: CAISDNTKGQPQHF. CDR3 coding DNA: TGTGCCATCAGTGATAATACAAAGGGGCAGCCCCAGCATTTT.